One and the same sample provided the 19 T cell receptor beta chains below, sequenced in a study of T-cell memory formation after mild COVID-19. TCRdb independently ran MiXCR on the 5' RACE reads; one entry per CDR3 protein. The table lists under 650,000 distinct CDR3 sequences, about 20% of them singletons. The sequencing input was PBMCs or a T cell subset sorted from them (not recorded which). These receptors all come from an adult woman who had mild COVID-19 (a few samples of this study predate the infection). Cell type and time point are not known.

This chain connects TRBV7-3 to TRBJ2-1, with 13 nucleotides matching TRBD2. The CDR3 length is 17 residues. Trimming took 3 bases from V and 7 from J; bases not matched to a gene: 9. The V gene's germline CDR1 is SGHTA and CDR2 FQGTGA. DNA of the CDR3: TGTGCCAGCAGCTTGATCGGACTAGCGGGAGATAGGAATGAGCAGTTCTTC. Translated: CASSLIGLAGDRNEQFF.

This clonotype has only a few counts. This sequence joins TRBV7-9 and TRBJ2-1; D gene unclear. The length of the CDR3 is 13 residues. CDR1 and CDR2 from the germline V gene are SEHNR and FQNEAQ (reference sequence). The V and J ends lost 1 base and 6 bases respectively, with 7 bases between them. The CDR3 DNA sequence: TGTGCCAGCAGCTTAGTGTACAGCAATGAGCAGTTCTTC. This gives the protein CASSLVYSNEQFF.

The chain joins TRBV12-3 or TRBV12-4 to TRBJ1-2, with TRBD1 as a possible D gene (6 bases). The CDR3 is made up of 14 amino acids. V was clipped by 4 bases and J by 0 bases, with 9 bases between them. CDR3 coding DNA: TGTGCCAGCAGTTCCGGGACATCTAACTATGGCTACACCTTC. It yields the protein CASSSGTSNYGYTF.

This chain connects TRBV7-9 to TRBJ2-1; D may correspond to TRBD1 or TRBD2 (5 bases each). The CDR3 extends over 12 amino acids. Germline CDR1 SEHNR, CDR2 FQNEAQ (reference sequence). The V end lost 3 bases, the J end lost 8 bases, and 8 bases lay between the germline ends. CDR3 region: CASSFRGYEQFF. CDR3 nucleotide sequence: TGTGCCAGCAGCTTCCGGGGCTATGAGCAGTTCTTC.

The chain uses TRBV3-1 and TRBJ1-5; D gene ambiguous. There are 12 residues in the CDR3. V was clipped by 3 bases and J by 5 bases, with 5 bases between them. Germline values: CDR1 LGHDT, CDR2 YNNKEL (reference sequence). The CDR3 DNA reads TGTGCCAGCAGCCAGTCTTATCAGCCCCAGCATTTT. Protein sequence: CASSQSYQPQHF.

The CDR3 region has the DNA TGCAGTGCTAGTCCGCGTCTCCTCTCTGGGGCCAACGTCCTGACTTTC. Amino acids: CSASPRLLSGANVLTF. The chain combines TRBV20-1 with TRBJ2-6; D is ambiguous. CDR3 size: 16 residues. V lost 3 bases and J 0 bases, leaving 12 bases between the germline ends. CDR1 DFQATT and CDR2 SNEGSKA come from the germline V gene (reference sequence).

In its sample, this clonotype was seen a few times. The chain has TRBV12-3 or TRBV12-4 and TRBJ2-5; D gene unclear. The ends were cut back, 3 bases at V and 1 base at J, with 9 bases in the middle. The length of the CDR3 is 14 residues. CDR3: CASSFRHSQETQYF. The CDR3 DNA sequence: TGTGCCAGCAGTTTTCGTCACAGCCAAGAGACCCAGTACTTC.

The chain carries TRBV25-1 and TRBJ2-7, with TRBD2 as a possible D gene (5 bases). Trimming pared 1 base from V and 4 bases from J, leaving 14 bases between. There are 15 residues in the CDR3. Germline loops: CDR1 MGHDK, CDR2 SYGVNS. CDR3 loop: CASSESGVLPYEQYF. The CDR3 bases are TGTGCCAGCAGTGAATCCGGGGTCCTCCCTTACGAGCAGTACTTC.

The chain combines TRBV20-1 with TRBJ1-1; perhaps TRBD1 as D (5 bases). CDR3 length: 12 amino acids. Trimming took 3 bases from V and 6 from J, leaving 11 bases between them. Germline V gives CDR1 DFQATT, CDR2 SNEGSKA (reference sequence). The CDR3 is CSASSGTAEAFF. For the CDR3, the DNA is TGCAGTGCTAGTTCAGGGACCGCTGAAGCTTTCTTT.

This clonotype turned up a few times. V usage is TRBV2 and J usage is TRBJ1-1; 8 positions agree with TRBD1. V shed 4 bases, J shed 3 bases, and the junction held 7 bases outside the gene matches. This CDR3 has 15 residues. Germline CDR1 and CDR2: SNHLY and FYNNEI. The CDR3 region has the DNA TGTGCCAGCAGTGCCGACAGGGGATTCGACACTGAAGCTTTCTTT. It yields the protein CASSADRGFDTEAFF.

This clonotype was counted between two and nine times. V gene TRBV10-3 combines with J gene TRBJ1-5, with 10 bases fitting TRBD1. The V and J ends lost 3 bases and 7 bases, in that order; junction bases with no gene match: 12. The germline V gene encodes CDR1 ENHRY and CDR2 SYGVKD. CDR3 length equals 17 residues. The CDR3 DNA sequence: TGTGCCATCAGTGAAGGGGTCGCGGACAGGGGGATCCAGCCCCAGCATTTT. As protein: CAISEGVADRGIQPQHF.

This chain joins TRBV15 and TRBJ2-5; 13 nucleotides agree with TRBD2. The assigned J gene may be wrong: the sequence end matches TRBJ2-7 better. Per the germline V gene, CDR1 is LNHNV and CDR2 is YYDKDF (reference sequence). The CDR3 consists of 16 residues. Here the CDR3 reads CATSSATSGGAYEQYF. DNA of the CDR3: TGTGCCACCAGCAGTGCTACTAGCGGGGGGGCCTACGAGCAGTACTTC.

This clonotype was picked up many times. The genes are TRBV29-1 and TRBJ2-7; D perhaps matches TRBD1 (6 bases). Per the germline V gene, CDR1 is SQVTM and CDR2 is ANQGSEA. CDR3 length equals 15 residues. Trimming shortened V by 1 base and J by 1 base, and 14 bases separated the two germline ends. CDR3 sequence reads: CSVEAPGEFSYEQYF. CDR3 in DNA: TGCAGCGTTGAAGCCCCAGGGGAATTTTCCTACGAGCAGTACTTC.

The V call is TRBV27, the J call TRBJ2-7; D possibly corresponds to TRBD1 (6 bases). Looked up from germline, CDR1 is MNHEY and CDR2 is SMNVEV (reference sequence). V shed 2 bases and J shed 0 bases, with 8 bases lying between them. CDR3 size: 14 residues. The CDR3 protein is CASSLKDSSYEQYF. As DNA, the CDR3 is TGTGCCAGCAGTTTAAAGGACAGCTCCTACGAGCAGTACTTC.

This clonotype was picked up a small number of times. The chain employs TRBV12-3 or TRBV12-4 and TRBJ2-3, with 8 bases identical to TRBD2. The CDR3 runs 16 residues. The ends lost 6 bases at V and 0 bases at J; junction bases unmatched: 8. The CDR3 DNA reads TGTGCCAGCAGCCCCAAAGCGGGAGCTAGCACAGATACGCAGTATTTT. It translates to CASSPKAGASTDTQYF.

At least ten counts were recorded for this clonotype. This rearrangement joins TRBV29-1 to TRBJ2-1, with D perhaps TRBD1 (6 bases). The V gene lost 8 bases and the J gene lost 5 bases, with 19 bases spanning the gap. This CDR3 spans 14 amino acids. Germline V gives CDR1 SQVTM, CDR2 ANQGSEA. CDR3 bases: TGCAGCACCTACCCTGGACAGAGAAACAATGAGCAGTTCTTC. This codes for CSTYPGQRNNEQFF.

This clonotype was seen more than once but under ten times. The genes are TRBV18 and TRBJ1-5; no firm D call. V was clipped by 3 bases and J by 7 bases, with 16 bases between them. The CDR3 loop spans 15 amino acids. Per the germline V gene, CDR1 is KGHSH and CDR2 is LQKENI. CDR3 in DNA: TGTGCCAGCTCACCCACTAAGGGAACGGGGCAGCCCCAGCATTTT. This codes for CASSPTKGTGQPQHF.

The chain joins TRBV5-1 to TRBJ2-6, with TRBD1 as a possible D gene (5 bases). V was shortened by 3 bases and J by 0 bases, with 10 bases between the two germline ends. Germline V gives CDR1 SGHRS, CDR2 YFSETQ. CDR3 length: 16 amino acids. The CDR3 is CASSYRQTSGANVLTF. The CDR3 DNA is TGCGCCAGCAGCTACAGACAGACCTCTGGGGCCAACGTCCTGACTTTC.

The V gene is TRBV25-1, the J gene TRBJ1-4; D is unresolved. The germline CDR1 and CDR2 sequences are MGHDK and SYGVNS. Trimming removed 6 bases at V and 3 bases at J, with 11 bases between. This CDR3 has 14 amino acids. The chain's CDR3 is CASSEDLANEKLFF. CDR3 bases: TGTGCCAGCAGCGAGGACTTGGCTAATGAAAAACTGTTTTTT.